This T cell receptor beta chain stems from a study of immune evolution from preneoplasia to lung adenocarcinoma. About the study: HLA loss of heterozygosity: around 6.5% AIS, over 12% MIA, approximately 35% ADC, none AAH. The study, taken as a whole, reports: From normal lung to invasive adenocarcinoma, top clone frequencies appeared to decrease.

To note about this clone: What it binds is not known.

Between about 2014 and 2018, patients underwent resection in Japan or China. V lost 0 bases, J lost 5 bases, and 10 bases lay in between. Germline CDR1 and CDR2: LGHNA and YNFKEQ. The CDR3 is 14 amino acids. Clones were sequenced by immunoSEQ multiplex PCR, and TCRdb holds only the in-frame ones, with some missing. This sample has some 7,800 clones, with around 77% found just once. The genes are TRBV4-2 and TRBJ2-5, with D perhaps given as TRBD1 or TRBD2 (6 bases each). This TCR was recovered from an older donor with lung adenocarcinoma. Some clones in this sample may be carry-over from other donors' samples. Sequenced material: FFPE lung adenocarcinoma in situ tissue. In DNA form, the CDR3 reads TGTGCCAGCAGCCAAGATAGGGGGAGGGAGACCCAGTACTTC. Translated, it gives CASSQDRGRETQYF.